This paragraph covers one T cell receptor (beta chain) sequence. Its specificity is unknown. The sample originates from a study of blood T cells in healthy people across ages. Regarding the study as a whole: Underestimates were what the diversity estimates from one million T cells were considered to be.

V was pared by 4 bases and J by 4 bases, with 12 bases of the junction left unmatched. The CDR3 has 15 amino acids. The germline V gene encodes CDR1 SQVTM and CDR2 ANQGSEA. With a J-beta primer mix and a sample-barcoded 5' primer, a second PCR ran about 7 to 11 cycles. TCRdb reprocessed the 5' RACE reads with MiXCR, giving one entry per CDR3 protein. The data contain approximately 790,000 distinct CDR3 sequences, around 62% of them seen just once; the ten biggest clones take up roughly a quarter. The V gene is TRBV29-1, the J gene TRBJ1-2, with 7 positions matching TRBD1. The origin of this receptor is a young man in good health. Source material: blood. The CDR3 sequence is CSVVEDREVSYGYTF. The CDR3 DNA reads TGCAGCGTTGTCGAAGACAGGGAAGTAAGCTATGGCTACACCTTC.